The 9 T cell receptor beta chains listed next were all sequenced from one sample in a study of post-analysis software for immune sequencing data. Study-level points and caveats: In patients, TRBV5-6, TRBV5-1 and TRBV20-1 belonged to roughly five TRBV segments found more frequently than in controls.

These receptors lack a known antigen. TCR beta cDNA libraries included unique molecular identifiers. Each CDR3 protein is one row after TCRdb ran MiXCR on the PCR reads. The sample includes about 540,000 distinct CDR3 sequences, about a third of them seen just once. What was sequenced was blood. The source of these receptors is a girl aged 2-17 years with multiple sclerosis.

This clonotype has just a few counts. The CDR3 spells CASRTTGGTYNEQFF. Here the CDR3 DNA reads TGTGCCAGCCGAACCACAGGGGGGACCTACAATGAGCAGTTCTTC. J is TRBJ2-1 and V is TRBV6-5, with TRBD1 identical over 8 bases. The CDR3 runs to 15 residues. Germline CDR1 MNHEY, CDR2 SVGAGI. Trimming at V came to 8 bases and at J to 2 bases, leaving 8 bases not matched to a gene.

The V and J genes are TRBV28 and TRBJ2-5; 11 bases fit TRBD2. The germline V gene has CDR1 MDHEN and CDR2 SYDVKM. Trimming took 6 bases from V and 9 from J; bases not matched to a gene: 12. This CDR3 comprises 15 residues. Written as DNA, the CDR3 is TGTGCCAGCAGAACCGGGACTAGCGGAACGGAGGCCCAGTACTTC. Translating gives CASRTGTSGTEAQYF.

This clonotype was counted once. The V and J genes are TRBV15 and TRBJ1-6, with no clear D. V gave up 0 bases and J gave up 9 bases, with 15 bases separating them. Germline V CDR1 and CDR2: LNHNV, YYDKDF (reference sequence). CDR3 length: 16 residues. The CDR3 region has the DNA TGTGCCACCAGCAGAGATTTAGGCAGTGGCGGTTCACCCCTCCACTTT. Translated: CATSRDLGSGGSPLHF. The full variable domain, rest sourced from reference TRBV15 and TRBJ1-6, is DAMVIQNPRYQVTQFGKPVTLSCSQTLNHNVMYWYQQKSSQAPKLLFHYYDKDFNNEADTPDNFQSRRPNTSFCFLDIRSPGLGDTAMYLCATSRDLGSGGSPLHFGNGTRLTVT.

This clonotype has at least ten counts. This chain uses TRBV11-2 with TRBJ2-5; D unclear. The CDR3 is 15 residues long. Germline V gives CDR1 SGHAT, CDR2 FQNNGV. V was clipped by 5 bases and J by 5 bases, with 18 bases between them. In DNA form, the CDR3 reads TGTGCCAGCAGCAGACCAAACCCGTATAGTGAGACCCAGTACTTC. Protein sequence: CASSRPNPYSETQYF. Full variable domain (outside the CDR3, taken from reference TRBV11-2 and TRBJ2-5): EAGVAQSPRYKIIEKRQSVAFWCNPISGHATLYWYQQILGQGPKLLIQFQNNGVVDDSQLPKDRFSAERLKGVDSTLKIQPAKLEDSAVYLCASSRPNPYSETQYFGPGTRLLVL.

This clonotype was seen more than once but under ten times. The V call is TRBV20-1, the J call TRBJ2-3; the match to TRBD2 covers 7 bases. This CDR3 region has 16 residues. Trimming at V came to 1 base and at J to 6 bases, leaving 13 bases not matched to a gene. Germline-derived CDR1 and CDR2 are DFQATT and SNEGSKA (reference sequence). CDR3 in DNA: TGCAGTGCTAGAGCTTCCGGGGGGACTCGTATTGATACGCAGTATTTT. Translated: CSARASGGTRIDTQYF.

In DNA form, the CDR3 reads TGCGCCAGCAGCCCGGGGGGATGGACTAGCGTCTCCTACAATGAGCAGTTCTTC. Its translation is CASSPGGWTSVSYNEQFF. The chain couples TRBV5-1 to TRBJ2-1, with 9 positions matching TRBD2. The CDR3 sequence is 18 residues long. The V gene's germline CDR1 is SGHRS and CDR2 YFSETQ. Losses at the gene ends were 4 bases for V and 0 bases for J; bases not matched to a gene: 11.

This clonotype has only a few counts. The chain combines TRBV9 with TRBJ2-1; D possibly matches TRBD1 or TRBD2 (5 bases each). V lost 0 bases and J 9 bases, leaving 16 bases between the germline ends. Germline CDR1 SGDLS, CDR2 YYNGEE. The CDR3 length is 15 residues. CDR3 region: CASSVEGRRFSEQFF. The CDR3 DNA reads TGTGCCAGCAGCGTAGAGGGACGACGATTCAGTGAGCAGTTCTTC. The entire variable domain, with the rest obtained from reference TRBV9 and TRBJ2-1, is as follows: DSGVTQTPKHLITATGQRVTLRCSPRSGDLSVYWYQQSLDQGLQFLIQYYNGEERAKGNILERFSAQQFPDLHSELNLSSLELGDSALYFCASSVEGRRFSEQFFGPGTRLTVL.

This clonotype occurred a few times. This chain uses TRBV5-1 with TRBJ2-6; D perhaps matches TRBD1 (6 bases). The CDR3 sequence is 19 residues long. Per germline, CDR1 SGHRS and CDR2 YFSETQ. V dropped 0 bases and J dropped 0 bases, with 16 bases sitting between them. CDR3 nucleotide sequence: TGCGCCAGCAGCTTGGCCTTTGGACAGAGAAACTCTGGGGCCAACGTCCTGACTTTC. It encodes CASSLAFGQRNSGANVLTF. The full variable domain, in which reference TRBV5-1 and TRBJ2-6 provide the parts outside the CDR3, is KAGVTQTPRYLIKTRGQQVTLSCSPISGHRSVSWYQQTPGQGLQFLFEYFSETQRNKGNFPGRFSGRQFSNSRSEMNVSTLELGDSALYLCASSLAFGQRNSGANVLTFGAGSRLTVL.

This clonotype was recorded a few times. The V gene is TRBV7-2, the J gene TRBJ1-2; D not resolved. Trimming stripped 5 bases from V and 5 bases from J, with 9 bases between. The V gene's germline CDR1 is SGHTA and CDR2 FQGNSA. The CDR3 extends over 12 amino acids. CDR3 DNA: TGTGCCAGCAGCCCCGAAGGGTATGGCTACACCTTC. Its translation: CASSPEGYGYTF.